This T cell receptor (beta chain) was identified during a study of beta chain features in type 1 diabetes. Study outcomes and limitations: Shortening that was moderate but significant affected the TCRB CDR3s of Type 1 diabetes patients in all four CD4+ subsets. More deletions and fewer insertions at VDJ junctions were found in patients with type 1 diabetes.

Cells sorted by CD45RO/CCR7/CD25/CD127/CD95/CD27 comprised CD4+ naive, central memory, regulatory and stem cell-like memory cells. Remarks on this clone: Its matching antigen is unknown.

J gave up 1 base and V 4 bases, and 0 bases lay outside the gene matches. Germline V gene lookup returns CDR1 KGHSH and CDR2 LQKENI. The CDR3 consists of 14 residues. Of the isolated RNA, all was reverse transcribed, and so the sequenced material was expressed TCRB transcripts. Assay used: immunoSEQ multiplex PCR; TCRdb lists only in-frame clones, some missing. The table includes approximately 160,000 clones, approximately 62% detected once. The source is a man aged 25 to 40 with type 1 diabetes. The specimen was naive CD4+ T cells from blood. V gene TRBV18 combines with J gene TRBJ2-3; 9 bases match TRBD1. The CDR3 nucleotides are TGTGCCAGCTCACGGGACAGGGGCACAGATACGCAGTATTTT. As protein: CASSRDRGTDTQYF. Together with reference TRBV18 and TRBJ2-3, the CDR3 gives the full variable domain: NAGVMQNPRHLVRRRGQEARLRCSPMKGHSHVYWYRQLPEEGLKFMVYLQKENIIDESGMPKERFSAEFPKEGPSILRIQQVVRGDSAAYFCASSRDRGTDTQYFGPGTRLTVL.